Each of the 3 T cell receptor beta chains below was sequenced from the same sample in a study of blood T cell repertoires in COVID-19. Here immunoSEQ multiplex PCR was the method, and the copy in TCRdb shows in-frame clones only, minus some. The profile shows under 95,000 clones, 70% to 90% of them singletons. The sequenced material came from peripheral blood. The receptors here all came from a man aged 45 to 65 with COVID-19, enrolled during active disease.

The gene calls are TRBV6-1 and TRBJ1-2; the match to TRBD1 covers 7 bases. V was clipped by 0 bases and J by 2 bases; unmatched bases: 3. Germline CDR1 reads MNHNS; CDR2 reads SASEGT. CDR3 length: 15 residues. DNA of the CDR3: TGTGCCAGCAGTGAAGCGCCAGGGGGGAACTATGGCTACACCTTC. It translates to CASSEAPGGNYGYTF.

The chain links TRBV4-3 to TRBJ2-3; 7 positions match TRBD2. The CDR3 spans 16 residues. Germline CDR1 LGHNA, CDR2 YSLEER. V trimming: 5 bases; J trimming: 2 bases; junction bases outside the gene matches: 10. CDR3 region: CASSFLASGYTDTQYF. The CDR3 nucleotides are TGCGCCAGCAGCTTCCTTGCTAGCGGCTACACAGATACGCAGTATTTT.

V is TRBV4-1 and J is TRBJ2-3; TRBD1 is a possible D gene (5 bases). Trimming took off 4 bases at V and 0 bases at J, with 11 bases between the two ends. Per the germline V gene, CDR1 is MGHRA and CDR2 is YSYEKL. The CDR3 is made up of 15 amino acids. The CDR3 region has the DNA TGCGCCAGCAGCCTGGGGCGAACTAGCACAGATACGCAGTATTTT. Translated, it gives CASSLGRTSTDTQYF.